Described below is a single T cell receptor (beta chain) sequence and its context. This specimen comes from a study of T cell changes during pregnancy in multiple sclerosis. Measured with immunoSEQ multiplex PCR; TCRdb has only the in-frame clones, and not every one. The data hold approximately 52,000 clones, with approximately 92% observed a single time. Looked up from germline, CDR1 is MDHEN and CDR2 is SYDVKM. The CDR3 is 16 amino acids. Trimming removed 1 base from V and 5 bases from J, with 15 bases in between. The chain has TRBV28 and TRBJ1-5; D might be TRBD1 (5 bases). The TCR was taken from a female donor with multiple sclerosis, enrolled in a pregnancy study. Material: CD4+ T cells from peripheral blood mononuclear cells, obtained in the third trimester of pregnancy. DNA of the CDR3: TGTGCCAGCAGTTTATTAGGCAGGGCAGGAGATCAGCCCCAGCATTTT. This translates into CASSLLGRAGDQPQHF.